The next 25 T cell receptor beta chains were all read from a single sample in a study of T cells in Graves' hyperthyroidism and ophthalmopathy. RNA transcripts gave rise to amplified TCR beta CDR3 regions. First-round RT-PCR targeting the TCR CDR3 was performed with the HTBI primer set. Using its own MiXCR run on the multiplex PCR reads, TCRdb lists one record per CDR3 protein. The sample lists under 700,000 distinct CDR3 sequences, roughly 17% occurring once. The material sequenced was blood. These receptors all stem from a woman aged 18 to 35 with Graves' hyperthyroidism.

The chain employs TRBV25-1 and TRBJ2-3, with 7 bases lining up with TRBD2. J lost 3 bases, V lost 4 bases, and 7 bases had no gene match. CDR3 size: 15 residues. The germline V gene encodes CDR1 MGHDK and CDR2 SYGVNS. CDR3 protein: CASSVETSWTDTQYF. CDR3 bases: TGTGCCAGCAGTGTGGAGACTAGCTGGACAGATACGCAGTATTTT.

V usage is TRBV2 and J usage is TRBJ2-7, with 11 bases fitting TRBD1. The length of the CDR3 is 15 residues. The germline V gene has CDR1 SNHLY and CDR2 FYNNEI. After removal of 6 bases from V and 4 bases from J, the junction contained 8 bases not matched to a gene. CDR3 sequence reads: CASSQGGQGAYEQYF. Written as DNA, the CDR3 is TGTGCCAGCAGCCAAGGTGGACAGGGGGCTTACGAGCAGTACTTC.

The table lists this clonotype with a few counts. This rearrangement joins TRBV5-1 to TRBJ2-1; the D is unclear. The germline V and J ends were trimmed by 4 bases and 0 bases, with 20 bases remaining between them. The CDR3 length is 18 residues. Germline lookup yields CDR1 SGHRS and CDR2 YFSETQ. This chain's CDR3 is CASSPTLQRASSYNEQFF. The CDR3 DNA follows: TGCGCCAGCAGCCCCACCCTCCAGCGCGCGAGCTCCTACAATGAGCAGTTCTTC.

The table lists this clonotype with many counts. This chain joins TRBV11-3 and TRBJ1-1; D may be TRBD1 (5 bases). This CDR3 contains 14 residues. Germline loops: CDR1 SGHNT, CDR2 YENEEA. V was pared by 0 bases and J by 2 bases, with 7 bases between. The DNA for the CDR3 is TGTGCCAGCAGCTTAGAGACAGTTAACACTGAAGCTTTCTTT. Encoded protein: CASSLETVNTEAFF.

Only a few counts were recorded for this clonotype. This chain connects TRBV18 to TRBJ1-2, with D maybe TRBD1 (5 bases). The V and J ends lost 4 bases and 0 bases respectively, with 12 bases between them. The germline gives CDR1 KGHSH, CDR2 LQKENI. The CDR3 runs 15 residues. CDR3 bases: TGTGCCAGCTCACGGGCCAGGGATTCTAACTATGGCTACACCTTC. Translation: CASSRARDSNYGYTF.

Points on this clonotype: A single base separates this from a much larger clone, so it may be a read error. This CDR3 reads CASSSFHDEQFF. Written as DNA, the CDR3 is TGTGCCAGCAGTTCATTTCACGATGAGCAGTTCTTC. V gene TRBV28 combines with J gene TRBJ2-1, with D hard to call. Trimming removed 4 bases at V and 8 bases at J, with 9 bases between. Germline V gene data show CDR1 as MDHEN and CDR2 as SYDVKM. The CDR3 consists of 12 residues.

In its sample, this clonotype was seen a few times. The V gene is TRBV5-1, the J gene TRBJ1-2; no definite D call. V shed 0 bases and J shed 6 bases, with 9 bases lying between them. CDR3 size: 13 residues. CDR1 and CDR2 from the germline V gene are SGHRS and YFSETQ. Here the CDR3 reads CASSLALWDGYTF. CDR3 DNA: TGCGCCAGCAGCTTGGCTTTATGGGATGGCTACACCTTC.

The chain is built from TRBV18 and TRBJ2-1; 8 bases match TRBD1. CDR1 is KGHSH and CDR2 is LQKENI in the germline V gene. This CDR3 has 15 residues. The ends lost 5 bases at V and 5 bases at J; junction bases unmatched: 8. The CDR3 region has the DNA TGTGCCAGCTCAACCTGGACAGGGCGGCACAATGAGCAGTTCTTC. Protein: CASSTWTGRHNEQFF. Based on the CDR3 plus reference TRBV18 and TRBJ2-1, the full variable domain is NAGVMQNPRHLVRRRGQEARLRCSPMKGHSHVYWYRQLPEEGLKFMVYLQKENIIDESGMPKERFSAEFPKEGPSILRIQQVVRGDSAAYFCASSTWTGRHNEQFFGPGTRLTVL.

J is TRBJ2-1 and V is TRBV7-8; 7 bases fit TRBD1. The CDR3 is 13 residues long. Germline assignment: CDR1 SGHVS and CDR2 FQNEAQ. The J segment lost 5 bases and the V segment lost 4 bases, leaving 2 bases of the junction unmatched. CDR3 sequence (DNA): TGTGCCAGCAGCTATACAGGGGACAATGAGCAGTTCTTC. Protein sequence: CASSYTGDNEQFF.

This clonotype has a count of ten or more. The chain couples TRBV20-1 to TRBJ2-5; 7 nucleotides agree with TRBD1. Germline assignment: CDR1 DFQATT and CDR2 SNEGSKA (reference sequence). The CDR3 totals 16 residues. Trimming cost V 0 bases and J 3 bases; bases outside gene matches: 10. CDR3 nucleotide sequence: TGCAGTGCTAGAGATCCAGGGGGATGGTCTAAAGAGACCCAGTACTTC. Translated, it gives CSARDPGGWSKETQYF.

This clonotype was detected many times. The chain joins TRBV20-1 to TRBJ1-1, with 7 bases matching TRBD1. This CDR3 is 14 amino acids long. Germline lookup yields CDR1 DFQATT and CDR2 SNEGSKA (reference sequence). DNA of the CDR3: TGCAGAGTCACAGGGGATTCGTGGAACACTGAAGCTTTCTTT. Its translation: CRVTGDSWNTEAFF.

This clonotype came up many times. CDR3 nucleotide sequence: TGTGCCAGCAGCACAACATTGTCCTACGAGCAGTACTTC. This translates into CASSTTLSYEQYF. The rearrangement links TRBV13 to TRBJ2-7; no clear D gene. The V end was cut by 5 bases, the J end by 1 base, with 9 bases between. Germline V CDR1 and CDR2: PRHDT, FYEKMQ (reference sequence). CDR3 length: 13 residues.

There are many counts of this clonotype. The rearrangement joins TRBV2 to TRBJ1-1; the D is unclear. V was clipped by 3 bases and J by 11 bases, with 16 bases between them. The germline V gene has CDR1 SNHLY and CDR2 FYNNEI. CDR3 length equals 13 residues. In DNA form, the CDR3 reads TGTGCCAGCAGTGAGGTTCAGCCTCGGGCGGCTTTCTTT. Its translation: CASSEVQPRAAFF.

This clonotype was found many times. V and J are TRBV7-9 and TRBJ2-7, with TRBD1 as a possible D gene (6 bases). V was cut by 2 bases and J by 2 bases, with 10 bases left in between. The CDR3 has 14 amino acids. Germline lookup yields CDR1 SEHNR and CDR2 FQNEAQ (reference sequence). This chain's CDR3 is CASSLKQGPYEQYF. CDR3 nucleotide sequence: TGTGCCAGCAGCTTAAAACAGGGACCCTACGAGCAGTACTTC. The variable domain in full, completed from reference TRBV7-9 and TRBJ2-7, reads DTGVSQNPRHKITKRGQNVTFRCDPISEHNRLYWYRQTLGQGPEFLTYFQNEAQLEKSRLLSDRFSAERPKGSFSTLEIQRTEQGDSAMYLCASSLKQGPYEQYFGPGTRLTVT.

The chain couples TRBV5-4 to TRBJ1-1, with a possible D match to TRBD1 (6 bases). CDR1 and CDR2 from the germline V gene are SGHNT and YYREEE (reference sequence). The CDR3 runs 14 residues. Trimming removed 4 bases from V and 1 base from J, with 11 bases in between. The DNA for the CDR3 is TGTGCCAGCAGCCCGGGACATACGAACACTGAAGCTTTCTTT. Its protein product is CASSPGHTNTEAFF.

This clonotype was observed a few times. This rearrangement joins TRBV4-1 to TRBJ2-7; the D is unclear. V was clipped by 0 bases and J by 3 bases, with 12 bases between them. The CDR3 contains 15 residues. Germline CDR1 and CDR2: MGHRA and YSYEKL. The CDR3 DNA is TGCGCCAGCAGCCAAGAGTCCTTAGTTCTCTACGAGCAGTACTTC. Protein: CASSQESLVLYEQYF.

This clonotype appeared many times. The chain recombines TRBV28 with TRBJ2-5; 9 bases line up with TRBD1. V shed 5 bases and J 6 bases; nucleotides not matched to a gene: 7. CDR1 is MDHEN, CDR2 SYDVKM, per germline. The CDR3 spans 14 residues. Here the CDR3 DNA reads TGTGCCAGCAGTCCTTACAGGGGGCGGAAGACCCAGTACTTC. As protein: CASSPYRGRKTQYF.

The chain carries TRBV5-1 and TRBJ2-7; D is possibly TRBD2 (7 bases). Germline CDR1 SGHRS, CDR2 YFSETQ. Trimming removed 4 bases at V and 2 bases at J, with 13 bases between. The CDR3 totals 14 residues. CDR3 in DNA: TGCGCCAGCAGCGGGGGAGGGGGGACCTACGAGCAGTACTTC. It translates to CASSGGGGTYEQYF.

The table lists this clonotype with a few counts. The chain couples TRBV6-1 to TRBJ1-4, with D tentatively TRBD1 (5 bases). Germline values: CDR1 MNHNS, CDR2 SASEGT. Trimming left V 6 bases short and J 0 bases short, with 20 bases between. This CDR3 has 18 amino acids. The CDR3 region has the DNA TGTGCCAGCAGCCCGGGGCCTTGGGGAAGACCAACTAATGAAAAACTGTTTTTT. Protein sequence: CASSPGPWGRPTNEKLFF.

In this sample, this clonotype turned up a few times. A read error may produce the germline difference seen at one junction end. The chain uses TRBV4-3 and TRBJ2-5, with a tentative D call TRBD1 (5 bases). The CDR3 consists of 14 residues. From germline, CDR1 is LGHNA and CDR2 YSLEER. The CDR3 here is CASSQGLQEEAQYF. The CDR3 DNA sequence: TGCGCCAGCAGCCAAGGGTTACAGGAAGAGGCCCAGTACTTC.

Many counts were recorded for this clonotype. The genes are TRBV12-3 or TRBV12-4 and TRBJ2-7, with 11 bases lining up with TRBD2. V was pared by 6 bases and J by 2 bases, with 6 bases of the junction left unmatched. The CDR3 sequence is 15 residues long. CDR3 in amino acids: CASSPTSGGTYEQYF. In DNA form, the CDR3 reads TGTGCCAGCAGCCCAACTAGCGGGGGAACCTACGAGCAGTACTTC.

This clonotype came up many times. The genes are TRBV24-1 and TRBJ2-3, with 9 bases aligning to TRBD2. Germline V gene data show CDR1 as KGHDR and CDR2 as SFDVKD. V lost 1 base and J lost 2; bases outside the gene matches: 12. The CDR3 runs 19 residues. The CDR3 loop reads CATSDFHDGLAPITDTQYF. The DNA of the CDR3 is TGTGCCACCAGTGATTTCCATGATGGACTAGCGCCTATCACAGATACGCAGTATTTT.

The genes are TRBV24-1 and TRBJ2-1, with D maybe TRBD2 (6 bases). CDR3 length: 17 residues. V shed 3 bases and J shed 7 bases, with 21 bases lying between them. The germline V gene encodes CDR1 KGHDR and CDR2 SFDVKD. CDR3 amino acids: CATSDTSGTPQSNEQFF. As DNA, the CDR3 is TGTGCCACCAGTGATACCTCCGGGACTCCTCAATCGAATGAGCAGTTCTTC.

To note about this clonotype: This may come from a read error, since a much larger clone is one base off. The chain couples TRBV20-1 to TRBJ2-7; 7 nucleotides match TRBD1. Germline V gene sequence: CDR1 DFQATT, CDR2 SNEGSKA (reference sequence). J lost 6 bases, V lost 6 bases, and 14 bases had no gene match. The CDR3 totals 14 residues. CDR3 coding DNA: TGCAGTGCCCTATCTCAGACAGGGTCGGGCGAGCAGTACTTC. It codes for CSALSQTGSGEQYF.

This clonotype was counted ten times or more. The chain employs TRBV12-3 or TRBV12-4 and TRBJ2-1; 8 bases agree with TRBD2. This CDR3 contains 13 residues. The junction had 6 bases not matched to a gene; V was cut back by 6 bases and J by 8 bases. The CDR3 sequence: CASRIRGGHEQFF. As DNA, the CDR3 is TGTGCCAGCAGAATCCGGGGGGGTCATGAGCAGTTCTTC.